These 9 T cell receptor beta chains share one sample of origin, sequenced in a study of control samples from healthy donors and cancer patients. Libraries were prepared by immunoSEQ multiplex PCR; TCRdb keeps only in-frame clonotypes and omits some of them. The sample comprises 150,000 or so clones, 85% to 90% of which are singletons, and approximately 1.7% rests with the top ten. Sequences were obtained from blood. These receptors originate from a man between 18 and 35 years old in good health.

There are a few counts of this clone. The V and J genes are TRBV4-2 and TRBJ1-3; D is possibly TRBD1 (5 bases). The CDR3 sequence is 17 residues long. Germline CDR1 and CDR2: LGHNA and YNFKEQ. V lost 3 bases to trimming and J lost 10 bases, with 25 bases between them. This CDR3 is CASSQGDSAGGISTIYF. The CDR3 nucleotides are TGTGCCAGCAGCCAGGGGGACTCGGCCGGTGGGATCTCGACCATATATTTT.

The chain combines TRBV19 with TRBJ2-5; the D gene is possibly TRBD2 (6 bases). The CDR3 is made up of 11 amino acids. Per the germline V gene, CDR1 is LNHDA and CDR2 is SQIVND (reference sequence). Trimming removed 10 bases from V and 6 bases from J, with 12 bases in between. The CDR3 protein is CATSGRKTQYF. For the CDR3, the DNA is TGTGCCACCTCCGGGAGAAAGACCCAGTACTTC.

The genes are TRBV14 and TRBJ1-6, with 7 nucleotides matching TRBD1. Germline-derived CDR1 and CDR2 are SGHDN and FVKESK. The V gene end was trimmed by 1 base and the J gene end by 9 bases; junction bases not matched to a gene: 18. The CDR3 is 19 residues long. CDR3 sequence (DNA): TGTGCCAGCAGCCAAGGTCTAACCGGGAGGGGGCCGCTGTTTTCACCCCTCCACTTT. Translated: CASSQGLTGRGPLFSPLHF.

The rearrangement uses TRBV5-1 and TRBJ2-1; the match to TRBD2 covers 12 bases. V was clipped by 2 bases and J by 3 bases; unmatched bases: 3. Germline CDR1 reads SGHRS; CDR2 reads YFSETQ. This CDR3 region has 16 residues. The CDR3 DNA sequence: TGCGCCAGCAGCTTCCCTAGCGGGGGGGGCTACAATGAGCAGTTCTTC. Encoded protein: CASSFPSGGGYNEQFF. Based on the CDR3 plus reference TRBV5-1 and TRBJ2-1, the full variable domain is KAGVTQTPRYLIKTRGQQVTLSCSPISGHRSVSWYQQTPGQGLQFLFEYFSETQRNKGNFPGRFSGRQFSNSRSEMNVSTLELGDSALYLCASSFPSGGGYNEQFFGPGTRLTVL.

With regard to this clone: The same CDR3 is also encoded by other DNA sequences in this sample. The genes are TRBV5-4 and TRBJ2-5; 9 bases match TRBD1. Germline V CDR1 and CDR2: SGHNT, YYREEE (reference sequence). With V trimmed by 4 bases and J by 1 base, 2 bases remained unmatched. The CDR3 length is 14 residues. For the CDR3, the DNA is TGTGCCAGCAGCAGGACAGGGGTCCAAGAGACCCAGTACTTC. This encodes CASSRTGVQETQYF.

In this sample, this clone turned up a few times. This sequence joins TRBV6-5 and TRBJ2-5; no clear D gene. This CDR3 has 14 amino acids. Per the germline V gene, CDR1 is MNHEY and CDR2 is SVGAGI. Trimming removed 6 bases from V and 0 bases from J, with 11 bases in between. CDR3 nucleotides: TGTGCCAGCAGCACTACCAGTTACCAAGAGACCCAGTACTTC. This gives the protein CASSTTSYQETQYF.

The chain links TRBV9 to TRBJ1-1; a possible D gene is TRBD1 (6 bases). Per germline, CDR1 SGDLS and CDR2 YYNGEE. V lost 4 bases and J lost 3, with 10 bases in between. CDR3 size: 13 residues. The CDR3 loop reads CASSRRGDTEAFF. CDR3 in DNA: TGTGCCAGCAGCCGAAGGGGGGACACTGAAGCTTTCTTT.

This clone appeared a single time. A read error is the likely source, as a far larger clone sits one nucleotide away. The chain is built from TRBV14 and TRBJ2-1, with D perhaps matching TRBD1 (6 bases). V lost 1 base to trimming and J lost 2 bases, with 9 bases between them. This CDR3 comprises 15 residues. CDR1 is SGHDN and CDR2 is FVKESK in the germline V gene. CDR3 in amino acids: CASSQATGTYNEQFF. CDR3 nucleotides: TGTGCCAGCAGCCAAGCGACAGGCACCTACAATGAGCAGTTCTTC.

This chain joins TRBV6-2 or TRBV6-3 and TRBJ2-5, with D unclear. In germline, CDR1 is MNHEY, CDR2 SVGEGT. V gave up 0 bases and J gave up 5 bases, with 7 bases separating them. The CDR3 is 13 residues long. The CDR3 loop reads CASSYSHRETQYF. The CDR3 DNA reads TGTGCCAGCAGTTACTCTCACCGGGAGACCCAGTACTTC.